This paragraph covers one T cell receptor beta chain sequence. The data stem from a study of blood T cell repertoires in COVID-19. Profiled with immunoSEQ multiplex PCR; TCRdb holds only in-frame clones, not every one. The data show 130,000 to 150,000 clones, with approximately 80% seen just once and approximately 4.6% held by the top ten. Source material: peripheral blood. This clonotype was obtained from a human donor in a cohort sampled during active COVID-19.

The CDR3 sequence is CATSEGTGGRVVQFF. The CDR3 DNA sequence: TGTGCCACCAGTGAGGGGACAGGGGGAAGGGTTGTGCAGTTCTTC. The rearrangement links TRBV24-1 to TRBJ2-1; 11 nucleotides agree with TRBD1. The germline gives CDR1 KGHDR, CDR2 SFDVKD. J lost 12 bases, V lost 4 bases, and 10 bases had no gene match. The CDR3 is made up of 15 amino acids.